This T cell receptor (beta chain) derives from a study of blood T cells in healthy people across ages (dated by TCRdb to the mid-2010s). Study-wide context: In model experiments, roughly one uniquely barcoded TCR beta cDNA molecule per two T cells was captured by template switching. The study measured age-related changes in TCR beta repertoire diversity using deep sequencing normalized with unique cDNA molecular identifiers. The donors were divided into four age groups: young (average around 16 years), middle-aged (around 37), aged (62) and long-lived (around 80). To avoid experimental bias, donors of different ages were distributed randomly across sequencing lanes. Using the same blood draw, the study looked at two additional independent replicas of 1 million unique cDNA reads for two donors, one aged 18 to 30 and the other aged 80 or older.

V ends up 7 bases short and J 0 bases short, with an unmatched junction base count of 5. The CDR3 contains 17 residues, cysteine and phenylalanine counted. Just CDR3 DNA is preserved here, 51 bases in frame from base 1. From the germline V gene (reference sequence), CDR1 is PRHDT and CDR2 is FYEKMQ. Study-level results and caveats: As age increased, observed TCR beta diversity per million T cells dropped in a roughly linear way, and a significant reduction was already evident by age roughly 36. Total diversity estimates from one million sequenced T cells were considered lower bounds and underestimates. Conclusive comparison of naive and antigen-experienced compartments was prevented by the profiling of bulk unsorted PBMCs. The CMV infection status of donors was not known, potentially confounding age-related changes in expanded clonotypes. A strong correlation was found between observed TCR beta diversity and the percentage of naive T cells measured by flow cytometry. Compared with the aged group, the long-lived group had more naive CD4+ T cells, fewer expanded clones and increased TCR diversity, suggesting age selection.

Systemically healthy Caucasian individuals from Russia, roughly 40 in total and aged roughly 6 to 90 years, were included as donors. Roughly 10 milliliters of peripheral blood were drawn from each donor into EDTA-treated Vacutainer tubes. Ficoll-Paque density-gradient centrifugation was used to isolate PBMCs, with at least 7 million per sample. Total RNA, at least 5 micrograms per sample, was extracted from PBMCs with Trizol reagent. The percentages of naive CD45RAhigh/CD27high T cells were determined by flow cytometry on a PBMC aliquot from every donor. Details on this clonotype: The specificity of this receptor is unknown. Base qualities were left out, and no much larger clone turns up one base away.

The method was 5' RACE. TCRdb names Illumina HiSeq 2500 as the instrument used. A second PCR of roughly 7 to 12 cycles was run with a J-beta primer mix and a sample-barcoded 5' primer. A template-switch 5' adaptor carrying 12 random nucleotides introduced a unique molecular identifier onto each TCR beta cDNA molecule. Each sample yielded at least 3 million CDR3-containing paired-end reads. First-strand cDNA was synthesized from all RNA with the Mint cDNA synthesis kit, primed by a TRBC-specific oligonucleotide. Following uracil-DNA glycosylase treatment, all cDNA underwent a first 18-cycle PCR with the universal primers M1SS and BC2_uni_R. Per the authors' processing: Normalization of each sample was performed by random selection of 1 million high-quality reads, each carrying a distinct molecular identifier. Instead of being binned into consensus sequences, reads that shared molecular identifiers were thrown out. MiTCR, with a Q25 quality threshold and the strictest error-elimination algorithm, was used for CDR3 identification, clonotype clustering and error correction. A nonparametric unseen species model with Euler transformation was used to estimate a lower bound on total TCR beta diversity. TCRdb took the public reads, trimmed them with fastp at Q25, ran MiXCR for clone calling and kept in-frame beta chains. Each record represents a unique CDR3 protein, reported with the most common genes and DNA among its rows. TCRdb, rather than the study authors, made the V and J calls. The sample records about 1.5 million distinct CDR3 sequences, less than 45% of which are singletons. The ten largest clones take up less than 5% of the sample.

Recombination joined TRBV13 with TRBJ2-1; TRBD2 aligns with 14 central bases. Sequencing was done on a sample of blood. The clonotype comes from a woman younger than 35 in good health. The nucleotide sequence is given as TGTGCCAGCAATGGACTAGCGGGAGGTAGCTCCTACAATGAGCAGTTCTTC. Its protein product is CASNGLAGGSSYNEQFF.